The source of this TCR beta chain is a study of beta chain features in type 1 diabetes (dated by TCRdb to 2016 to 2018). In the study overall: No differences in mean age, gender distribution, total cell number or subset yield were found between patients and healthy donors. A total of 85 million to 110 million sorted cells were examined across all samples, and RNA yield correlated strongly with the number of cells per subset. In the study, recently diagnosed type 1 diabetes patients and matched healthy donors were compared on the TCRB repertoires of their sorted circulating CD4+ T cell subsets. Regulatory and stem cell-like memory subsets were obtained from only 8 patients and about 8 healthy donors, while naive and central memory subsets were obtained from all 30 or so donors. Beyond this particular receptor, the publication reports: Because cDNA was sequenced instead of genomic DNA, activated cells with high expression could be over-represented, although the groups did not differ in activation or CD3 levels. Naive, central memory and regulatory TCRB repertoires appeared to be more alike among patients than among healthy donors. A moderate but significant shortening of TCRB CDR3 length was observed in type 1 diabetes patients in all four CD4+ subsets. Fewer insertions and more nucleotide deletions at VDJ recombination sites were observed in patients with type 1 diabetes, implying thymic rearrangement abnormalities. Shorter templates might have been favored by PCR, but patient and control samples were amplified and corrected together, so both groups would have been affected equally by any skew. Because small numbers of individuals were included in the HLA sub-analyses, any influence of HLA type on TCRB rearrangement was left unresolved.

In regard to this clone: This clone's antigen is unknown. Base qualities were left out, and no much larger clone turns up one base away.

A single peripheral blood draw of 95 to 150 mL on average was collected from each donor into heparinised tubes. Using a panel that included CD45RO, CCR7, CD25, CD127, CD95 and CD27, naive, central memory, regulatory and stem cell-like memory CD4+ T cells were sorted on a BD FACSAria II. A purity above 95% was achieved for all sorted populations. PBMCs were isolated immediately by Lymphoprep density gradient centrifugation and stained directly without culture. Samples were stained and sorted in pairs, with one healthy donor and one patient per experiment, so that batch effects were minimized. The CDR3 numbers 16 residues from cysteine through phenylalanine. The DNA shown is the 48-base CDR3, in frame from base 1. The V and J ends are trimmed by 5 bases and 4 bases, leaving 17 bases between them. Per the germline V gene, MGHDK is the CDR1 and SYGVNS is the CDR2. All of the isolated RNA was reverse transcribed with the High Capacity cDNA Reverse Transcription Kit, so expressed TCRB transcripts were sequenced. Deep immunoSEQ sequencing was performed on naive, central memory and regulatory T cell samples, with an average of roughly 3.5 million total reads per sample. After sorted cells were lysed in RLT buffer, RNA was extracted with DNase-treated RNeasy Micro or Mini kits, with the choice depending on cell number. To prevent cross-contamination, each cell subset was processed individually, whereas patient and healthy donor samples were processed jointly. Using the immunoSEQ multiplex PCR, TCRB sequences were amplified from cDNA into 87-bp fragments spanning the CDR3 region. The amplicons were sequenced using the Illumina HiSeq platform. As for the original processing: Synthetic template baselines were used to correct PCR bias computationally, reads within Hamming distance 2 were collapsed, and singletons that could not be merged were discarded. Reads were aligned against IMGT so that V, D and J genes, CDR3 length and insertions or deletions at six rearrangement sites could be assigned. Clonotype counts were normalized to sorted cell number within each subset before computing true diversity and Gini coefficients with the tcR R package. Repertoire sharing was quantified using the overlap coefficient calculated on TCRB nucleotide sequences. TCRdb retrieved this table from immuneACCESS and kept in-frame rearrangements only. Not all clones are present; in checked studies, unresolved V genes account for under half, and no reason is known for the remainder. V, J and clone size reflect that table, while D and trimming were determined from the DNA. In this sample the table shows 120,000 to 150,000 clones, roughly 53% of which occur a single time. Around 0.43% of the sample comes from the top ten.

Recombination connected TRBV25-1 to TRBJ1-4, and possibly TRBD1, on 5 matching bases. Sequenced material: Tregs from blood. The cell subset or site label corresponds to: regulatory CD4+ T cells. The TCR comes from a man aged 18 to 35 in good health. The CDR3 reads CASSSLTDAINEKLFF. The DNA reads TGTGCCAGCAGTTCTCTGACAGACGCAATTAATGAAAAACTGTTTTTT.